This TCR beta chain was recovered during a study of OX40 agonist ivuxolimab in advanced cancers. Across the whole study: People who had prior anti-PD-1, anti-PD-L1 or anti-CTLA-4 therapy could take part, and under 45% had some.

Produced via immunoSEQ multiplex PCR; TCRdb's table is partial and in-frame only. The table lists under 85,000 clones, roughly 92% of them singletons. CDR3 length: 13 amino acids. The ends lost 6 bases at V and 4 bases at J; junction bases unmatched: 6. The germline V gene encodes CDR1 MNHEY and CDR2 SMNVEV (reference sequence). This clonotype was obtained from an adult with an advanced solid tumor such as melanoma, head and neck, liver or kidney cancer. Sequencing used CD4+ or CD8+ T cells sorted from blood, obtained in a trial of the OX40 agonist ivuxolimab. The V gene is TRBV27, the J gene TRBJ2-7; 7 positions agree with TRBD2. The DNA of the CDR3 is TGTGCCAGCAGCCCCACTAGCGCGTACGAGCAGTACTTC. Translation: CASSPTSAYEQYF.